A selection of T cell receptor beta chains follows, all from one sample in a study of metastatic and nonmetastatic thyroid tumors. MiXCR reprocessed the PCR reads for TCRdb. Here the sample spans about 92,000 clones, around 14% being singletons. The sequenced material came from blood. Receptor source: a female donor with papillary thyroid cancer or a benign thyroid nodule (not recorded which). Some clones in this sample may be carry-over from other donors' samples. Each CDR3 is given with its conserved first and last residue. The order of the fields is V gene, clone size, CDR3 length, J gene, D gene, CDR3 DNA, CDR3 protein. D genes are given only for firm matches. The size of a clone is reported for some rows only, either as once, few or many, or as a class for expanded clones.

>TRBV27|many|16|TRBJ1-1|TRBD1
TGTGCCAGCAGTTTCATCTCCGGGACAGCGAACACTGAAGCTTTCTTT
CASSFISGTANTEAFF
>TRBV30|NA|11|TRBJ2-7|NA
TGTGCCTGGAGTCTACGGCTCGAGCAGTACTTC
CAWSLRLEQYF
>TRBV3-1|many|12|TRBJ1-2|NA
TGTGCCAGCGGGGGGCGCAACTATGGCTACACCTTC
CASGGRNYGYTF
>TRBV5-6|many|16|TRBJ1-5|TRBD1
TGTGCCAGCCGAAGGAGTGGACAGGGGAGCAATCAGCCCCAGCATTTT
CASRRSGQGSNQPQHF
>TRBV4-2|many|16|TRBJ1-2|TRBD1
TGTGCCAGCAGCCAAGACTCAGGACAGGGAATTATGGGCTACACCTTC
CASSQDSGQGIMGYTF
>TRBV30|many|14|TRBJ2-3|TRBD1
TGTGCCTGGAGGCGACAGGGAAGGTCAGATACGCAGTATTTT
CAWRRQGRSDTQYF
>TRBV6-2/TRBV6-3|many|12|TRBJ2-7|NA
TGTGCCAGCAGTTACTCGAGAGTAGAGCAGTACTTC
CASSYSRVEQYF
>TRBV6-1|NA|14|TRBJ2-5|NA
TGTTCCAGCAGCCCGCTCTTGGGGGGTGACACCCAGTACTTC
CSSSPLLGGDTQYF
>TRBV6-2/TRBV6-3|many|14|TRBJ1-6|NA
TGTGCCAGCAGTTTGACACTGAATAATTCACCCCTCCACTTT
CASSLTLNNSPLHF
>TRBV27|many|15|TRBJ2-1|TRBD1
TGTGCCAGCAGTTTAATCGGGACAGGGGGCAATGAGCAGTTCTTC
CASSLIGTGGNEQFF
>TRBV5-1|many|16|TRBJ2-1|TRBD2
TGCGCCAGCAGCTTGGCTAGCGGGGGGCACTACAATGAGCAGTTCTTC
CASSLASGGHYNEQFF